This TCR beta chain was obtained from a study of shared clonotypes between healthy human individuals (dated by TCRdb to about 2020). Study-wide context: A couple of women and a few men aged 18 to 49 years were included in the cohort. The study deeply sequenced blood TCR repertoires of five healthy adults to estimate repertoire size and the extent of clonotype sharing between individuals. To increase sequencing depth and limit assay-specific biases, different laboratories used diverse techniques to prepare libraries and sequence TCR repertoires. Leukapheresis yielded between about 0.9 and 8.9 billion PBMCs per donor. For each donor, CD4 naive and CD4 memory were each run on three plates, CD8 naive on two plates, and CD8 memory on one plate. Results and caveats for the whole study, not just this receptor: Only blood was sampled, and tissue TCR repertoires likely differ from those in blood. Pairwise subsampling led to the expectation that sequencing depth would affect the degree of clonotype sharing among donors. Even with the large sequencing depth, rarefaction of the sorted-subset datasets indicated that sequencing was incomplete. When a few donors were compared, the shared fraction of clonotypes was about 5.4% for naive CD4, roughly 3.4% for naive CD8, 2.3% for memory CD4, and about 0.36% for memory CD8. Clonotypes shared by all four sorted-subset donors showed higher generation probabilities than non-shared clonotypes. Naive subsets generally had larger estimated clonotype richness than memory subsets. The genetic and exposure-history diversity represented was limited by the small number of donors.

TCR CDR3 regions were amplified from genomic DNA by multiplex PCR using the deep immunoSEQ assay. Extracted genomic DNA from each cell subset was spread evenly across all wells of several immunoSEQ 96-well plates, with each plate serving as a replicate. Each replicate PCR for sorted subsets received about 220 ng genomic DNA, equal to roughly 33,000 T cell genomes. Purified libraries were quantified with a Qubit 3.0 fluorometer, sized on a Bioanalyzer 2100, and re-quantified with the KAPA Library Quantification kit. Every immunoSEQ 96-well plate was sequenced on a separate single-read 150-cycle Illumina NextSeq 550 flow cell. The source study handled its data this way. Because the immunoSEQ output held only junctional sequences and lacked quality scores, the filtering could not match the filtering applied to full-length reads. To assign V/J genes and CDR3, sequences were annotated using PyIR, a Python wrapper for IgBLAST v1.9, with IMGT germline references. Reads were removed for weak V/J assignments (E-value above 1e-6), missing CDR3, stop codons, out-of-frame junctions, or ambiguous translated residues. V3J clonotypes were defined by identical inferred V gene, J gene, and CDR3 amino acid sequence. Percentage overlap between repertoires was calculated by dividing the number of shared unique clonotypes by the size of the smaller repertoire. RTK rarefaction, the Chao1 estimator, and Recon v2.1 estimates of unobserved clonotypes were used to assess repertoire richness. OLGA was used to compute generation probabilities for all TCRbeta clonotypes that the gDNA method yielded from a handful of donors. TCRdb carries this immuneACCESS record with in-frame sequences only. Its versions omit some clonotypes, under half of them owing to an unresolved V gene in the studies checked, with the rest unexplained. The DNA gave D and trimming, while V, J and clone size come from that table. The table for this sample lists roughly 2.4 million clones; approximately 94% of them were counted only once. The ten most abundant clones make up around 0.13% of the sample.

The CDR3 measures 18 amino acids from cysteine to phenylalanine. Only the CDR3 DNA stays, 54 bases, in frame from base 1. V loses 6 bases at its end and J loses 4 bases; junction bases beyond the gene matches: 8. Looking up the germline V gene yields CDR1 SNHLY and CDR2 FYNNEI. Regarding this clone: Its recognized antigen is unknown. Base qualities are not at hand, and no much larger clone is one base apart.

Healthy HIV-negative adults with no recently reported acute infections or vaccinations were included as donors. Only Caucasian adults living in Nashville, Tennessee, USA were represented among the donors. CD4+ T cells were enriched through magnetic negative selection, after which naive cells were positively selected on CD45RA and the remaining negative fraction served as the memory subset. Blood was obtained by leukapheresis, after which PBMCs were separated by Ficoll-Histopaque density gradient centrifugation and cryopreserved in liquid nitrogen vapor phase. Purity and quantity of every magnetically sorted T cell population were checked by analytical flow cytometry. Genomic DNA was isolated from each sorted fraction and quantified by UV absorbance on a Nanodrop 2000c.

The chain is assembled from TRBV2 and TRBJ2-2, with TRBD2 identical over 16 junction bases. The TCR comes from a man between 18 and 29 years old in good health. Sequencing input: naive CD4+ T cells sorted from blood. According to the study, the label for this sample's cell subset or site signals: CD45RA+ positively selected. The nucleotides are TGTGCCAGCAGCGCGGGACTAGCGGGAGGGCCCAGCACCGGGGAGCTGTTTTTT. Its protein reads: CASSAGLAGGPSTGELFF.